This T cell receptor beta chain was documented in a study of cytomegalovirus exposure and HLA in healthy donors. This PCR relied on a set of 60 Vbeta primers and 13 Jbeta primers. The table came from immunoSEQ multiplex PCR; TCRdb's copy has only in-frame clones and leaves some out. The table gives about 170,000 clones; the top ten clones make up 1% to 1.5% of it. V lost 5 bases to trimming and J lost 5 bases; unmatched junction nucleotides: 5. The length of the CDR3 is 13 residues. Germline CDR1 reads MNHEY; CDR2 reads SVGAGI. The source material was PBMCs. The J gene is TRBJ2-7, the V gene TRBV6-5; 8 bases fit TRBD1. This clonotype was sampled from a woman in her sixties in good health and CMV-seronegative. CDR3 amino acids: CASSKTGGNEQYF. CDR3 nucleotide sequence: TGTGCCAGCAGTAAAACAGGGGGGAACGAGCAGTACTTC.